One sample yielded the 30 T cell receptor beta chains listed below, sequenced in a study of blood T cell repertoires in COVID-19. The method was immunoSEQ multiplex PCR; TCRdb's version includes in-frame clones alone and lacks a portion of them. The table lists 180,000 or so clones, around 91% of them singletons. Input material: peripheral blood. The receptors here all came from a man in his forties or fifties with acute or convalescent COVID-19.

The V call is TRBV15, the J call TRBJ2-7, with D tentatively TRBD2 (5 bases). V gave up 5 bases and J gave up 7 bases, with 21 bases separating them. This CDR3 contains 15 residues. Germline V lookup: CDR1 LNHNV, CDR2 YYDKDF (reference sequence). DNA for the CDR3: TGTGCCACCAGCCCCGGTGGACTCTCCCCTTGGGAGCAGTACTTC. This codes for CATSPGGLSPWEQYF.

The table lists this clone with a count of one. The J gene is TRBJ2-7, the V gene TRBV7-9; the D gene is possibly TRBD1 (6 bases). Trimming shortened V by 1 base and J by 7 bases, and 17 bases separated the two germline ends. The CDR3 sequence is 15 residues long. Germline assignment: CDR1 SEHNR and CDR2 FQNEAQ (reference sequence). The CDR3 DNA reads as TGTGCCAGCAGCTTAGGGCAGGGGAGTTTCGAAGAGCAGTACTTC. Residues: CASSLGQGSFEEQYF. Based on the CDR3 plus reference TRBV7-9 and TRBJ2-7, the full variable domain is DTGVSQNPRHKITKRGQNVTFRCDPISEHNRLYWYRQTLGQGPEFLTYFQNEAQLEKSRLLSDRFSAERPKGSFSTLEIQRTEQGDSAMYLCASSLGQGSFEEQYFGPGTRLTVT.

V usage is TRBV6-5 and J usage is TRBJ1-4, with 7 bases matching TRBD1. The CDR3 is 14 amino acids. CDR1 and CDR2 (germline): MNHEY, SVGAGI. The trim removed 7 bases at V and 4 bases at J, leaving 6 bases unmatched. This CDR3 is CASNPQGNNEKLFF. The CDR3 nucleotides are TGTGCCAGCAACCCACAGGGGAATAATGAAAAACTGTTTTTT.

This clone was picked up one time. J is TRBJ2-3 and V is TRBV20-1, with D unresolved. Trimming stripped 8 bases from V and 0 bases from J, with 6 bases between. The germline V gene has CDR1 DFQATT and CDR2 SNEGSKA (reference sequence). The CDR3 runs 11 residues. The CDR3: CSPASTDTQYF. For the CDR3, the DNA is TGCAGTCCAGCGAGCACAGATACGCAGTATTTT.

V and J are TRBV7-9 and TRBJ1-6; 7 bases fit TRBD1. The V segment lost 1 base and the J segment 11 bases; nucleotides outside the gene matches: 5. CDR1 and CDR2 (germline): SEHNR, FQNEAQ (reference sequence). There are 14 residues in the CDR3. CDR3 in amino acids: CASSLGGGVTPLHF. The CDR3 coding sequence is TGTGCCAGCAGCTTAGGAGGGGGCGTTACACCCCTCCACTTT.

The gene calls are TRBV6-5 and TRBJ2-2, with 7 bases fitting TRBD1. Trimming cost V 6 bases and J 6 bases; bases outside gene matches: 10. CDR1 is MNHEY, CDR2 SVGAGI, per germline. CDR3 length: 15 residues. CDR3: CASRATGALAGELFF. The CDR3 DNA is TGTGCCAGCAGGGCCACAGGGGCTCTAGCCGGGGAGCTGTTTTTT.

The chain links TRBV27 to TRBJ1-5; TRBD1 matches at 8 bases. The CDR3 is 16 residues long. Unmatched junction bases numbered 8, after V lost 0 bases and J lost 7 bases. In germline, CDR1 is MNHEY, CDR2 SMNVEV (reference sequence). This CDR3 is CASSLSRQGTGQPQHF. CDR3 DNA sequence: TGTGCCAGCAGTTTATCCCGACAGGGGACCGGGCAGCCCCAGCATTTT.

The rearrangement uses TRBV2 and TRBJ2-1; weak D call: TRBD2 (6 bases). Trimming shortened V by 2 bases and J by 3 bases, and 11 bases separated the two germline ends. CDR1 and CDR2 (germline): SNHLY, FYNNEI. This CDR3 spans 15 amino acids. The CDR3 DNA is TGTGCCAGCAGTGAAACGGGGGTGATCTACAATGAGCAGTTCTTC. Protein: CASSETGVIYNEQFF.

V and J are TRBV7-9 and TRBJ1-3; D unclear. CDR1 and CDR2 from the germline V gene are SEHNR and FQNEAQ (reference sequence). V gave up 4 bases and J gave up 0 bases, with 10 bases separating them. This CDR3 has 15 amino acids. CDR3 coding DNA: TGTGCCAGCAGCTCCCTAGGAGACTCTGGAAACACCATATATTTT. Translation: CASSSLGDSGNTIYF.

J is TRBJ2-1 and V is TRBV7-2; 15 nucleotides line up with TRBD2. CDR3 length: 16 residues. Unmatched junction bases numbered 8, after V lost 6 bases and J lost 8 bases. CDR1 is SGHTA, CDR2 FQGNSA, per germline. CDR3 amino acids: CASSPGLAGGGHEQFF. As DNA, the CDR3 is TGTGCCAGCAGTCCCGGACTAGCGGGGGGGGGTCATGAGCAGTTCTTC.

V usage is TRBV7-9 and J usage is TRBJ1-1, with D perhaps matching TRBD1 (5 bases). CDR1 is SEHNR, CDR2 FQNEAQ, per germline (reference sequence). This CDR3 has 14 amino acids. Trimming removed 5 bases from V and 0 bases from J, with 10 bases in between. The CDR3 DNA follows: TGTGCCAGCAGCCCAGGGTGGGTGAACACTGAAGCTTTCTTT. This translates into CASSPGWVNTEAFF. The variable domain in full, completed from reference TRBV7-9 and TRBJ1-1, reads DTGVSQNPRHKITKRGQNVTFRCDPISEHNRLYWYRQTLGQGPEFLTYFQNEAQLEKSRLLSDRFSAERPKGSFSTLEIQRTEQGDSAMYLCASSPGWVNTEAFFGQGTRLTVV.

This clone was found a few times. This chain links TRBV9 with TRBJ2-7; 9 bases are shared with TRBD1. Trimming at V came to 5 bases and at J to 5 bases, leaving 8 bases not matched to a gene. Germline values: CDR1 SGDLS, CDR2 YYNGEE. The CDR3 sequence is 14 residues long. The CDR3 DNA is TGTGCCAGCAGTCCCCGGGACAGGGTCGACGAGCAGTACTTC. Its protein product is CASSPRDRVDEQYF.

V gene TRBV12-3 or TRBV12-4 combines with J gene TRBJ2-7; D is uncertain. The CDR3 extends over 13 amino acids. With 0 bases removed from V and 6 bases from J, the gap between germline ends came to 9 bases. CDR3 bases: TGTGCCAGCAGTTTAGCGGCCGGCGGCGAGCAGTACGTC. Its protein product is CASSLAAGGEQYV.

The chain carries TRBV28 and TRBJ1-5; D might be TRBD1 (5 bases). CDR3 size: 14 residues. With 7 bases removed from V and 6 bases from J, the gap between germline ends came to 16 bases. The V gene's germline CDR1 is MDHEN and CDR2 SYDVKM. The CDR3: CASTGTGVVQPQHF. Here the CDR3 DNA reads TGTGCCAGCACCGGGACTGGCGTGGTTCAGCCCCAGCATTTT. The variable domain in full, with the rest retrieved from reference TRBV28 and TRBJ1-5, is DVKVTQSSRYLVKRTGEKVFLECVQDMDHENMFWYRQDPGLGLRLIYFSYDVKMKEKGDIPEGYSVSREKKERFSLILESASTNQTSMYLCASTGTGVVQPQHFGDGTRLSIL.

Notes on this clone: A read error may produce the germline difference seen at one junction end. The chain combines TRBV6-5 with TRBJ2-6; 8 nucleotides align to TRBD1. Looked up from germline, CDR1 is MNHEY and CDR2 is SVGAGI. This CDR3 comprises 15 residues. The CDR3 spells CASNYQGAGANVLTF. CDR3 DNA: TGTGCCAGCAATTACCAGGGGGCGGGGGCCAACGTCCTGACTTTC.

This chain joins TRBV27 and TRBJ2-2; 7 bases line up with TRBD2. CDR3 length: 12 amino acids. V lost 8 bases to trimming and J lost 6 bases; unmatched junction nucleotides: 3. Germline V gives CDR1 MNHEY, CDR2 SMNVEV (reference sequence). The CDR3 coding sequence is TGTGCCAGCGTTACTAGCGCCGGGGAGCTGTTTTTT. Amino acids: CASVTSAGELFF.

There are a few counts of this clone. The chain is built from TRBV18 and TRBJ1-5, with a possible D match to TRBD1 (5 bases). This CDR3 has 15 amino acids. V shed 3 bases and J shed 2 bases, with 11 bases lying between them. Germline V gene sequence: CDR1 KGHSH, CDR2 LQKENI. The CDR3: CASSPGGGGNQPQHF. The CDR3 nucleotides are TGTGCCAGCTCACCGGGGGGTGGAGGCAATCAGCCCCAGCATTTT.

This chain connects TRBV10-3 to TRBJ1-1; D perhaps matches TRBD1 (6 bases). The CDR3 consists of 14 residues. Looked up from germline, CDR1 is ENHRY and CDR2 is SYGVKD. Trimming took off 0 bases at V and 4 bases at J, with 9 bases between the two ends. The CDR3: CAISESAGATEAFF. In nucleotides, the CDR3 is TGTGCCATCAGTGAGTCTGCAGGGGCCACTGAAGCTTTCTTT.

The V call is TRBV29-1, the J call TRBJ1-2; the D is unclear. V was shortened by 7 bases and J by 3 bases, with 9 bases between the two germline ends. Germline CDR1 SQVTM, CDR2 ANQGSEA. The CDR3 is made up of 11 amino acids. The CDR3 loop reads CSGSGDYGYTF. As DNA, the CDR3 is TGCAGCGGTAGCGGAGACTATGGCTACACCTTC.

The chain carries TRBV19 and TRBJ2-1; tentatively, D is TRBD2 (6 bases). V lost 3 bases to trimming and J lost 0 bases, with 15 bases between them. This CDR3 is built from 17 residues. The germline CDR1 and CDR2 sequences are LNHDA and SQIVND (reference sequence). CDR3 loop: CASSIQVEGSSYNEQFF. The CDR3 nucleotides are TGTGCCAGTAGTATCCAGGTGGAGGGAAGCTCCTACAATGAGCAGTTCTTC.

The chain joins TRBV6-5 to TRBJ2-1, with a weak D call TRBD1 (6 bases). Deletions cut 0 bases from V and 0 bases from J, with 9 bases between. The V gene's germline CDR1 is MNHEY and CDR2 SVGAGI. The CDR3 has 16 amino acids. The CDR3 nucleotides are TGTGCCAGCAGTTACTCCGGGACAAACTCCTACAATGAGCAGTTCTTC. It translates to CASSYSGTNSYNEQFF.

The chain uses TRBV10-2 and TRBJ1-4; D uncertain. Between the trimmed V and J ends, which lost 2 bases and 4 bases, there was a span of 8 bases. The germline CDR1 and CDR2 sequences are WSHSY and SAAADI. This CDR3 is 14 amino acids long. The CDR3 is CASSEGQINEKLFF. In DNA form, the CDR3 reads TGCGCCAGCAGTGAGGGTCAGATTAATGAAAAACTGTTTTTT.

The V and J genes are TRBV5-1 and TRBJ1-2; 11 bases are shared with TRBD1. The CDR3 runs 17 residues. The V gene end was trimmed by 4 bases and the J gene end by 0 bases; junction bases not matched to a gene: 8. Germline lookup yields CDR1 SGHRS and CDR2 YFSETQ. This CDR3 is CASSPWTGGTANYGYTF. CDR3 sequence (DNA): TGCGCCAGCAGCCCCTGGACAGGGGGCACGGCTAACTATGGCTACACCTTC.

The V and J genes are TRBV6-5 and TRBJ1-1; possible D gene TRBD1, 5 bases. Germline V gene lookup returns CDR1 MNHEY and CDR2 SVGAGI. Trimming took 6 bases from V and 1 from J, leaving 15 bases between them. The CDR3 totals 15 residues. DNA for the CDR3: TGTGCCAGCAGCCGTACAGGAATAGGGAACACTGAAGCTTTCTTT. It yields the protein CASSRTGIGNTEAFF.

The chain joins TRBV4-1 to TRBJ2-7; possible D gene TRBD2, 6 bases. V was clipped by 3 bases and J by 2 bases, with 17 bases between them. This CDR3 region has 16 residues. The germline V gene has CDR1 MGHRA and CDR2 YSYEKL. The CDR3 is CASSQEDYPATYEQYF. The CDR3 DNA reads as TGCGCCAGCAGCCAGGAGGACTACCCCGCGACCTACGAGCAGTACTTC.

V gene TRBV19 combines with J gene TRBJ1-2, with 7 bases fitting TRBD1. The germline gives CDR1 LNHDA, CDR2 SQIVND (reference sequence). The CDR3 has 14 residues. The J segment lost 1 base and the V segment lost 3 bases, leaving 2 bases of the junction unmatched. The CDR3 nucleotides read TGTGCCAGTAGTATGGGACAGAGTAACTATGGCTACACCTTC. Translating gives CASSMGQSNYGYTF.

The count of this clone is one. The gene calls are TRBV10-3 and TRBJ1-2; 7 nucleotides agree with TRBD1. The CDR3 covers 13 residues. Germline V gives CDR1 ENHRY, CDR2 SYGVKD. The junction had 9 bases not matched to a gene; V was cut back by 10 bases and J by 4 bases. CDR3 protein: CATGTEKGYGYTF. The CDR3 DNA follows: TGTGCCACCGGGACAGAAAAGGGCTATGGCTACACCTTC.

The CDR3 sequence is CAWSGNFQETQYF. For the CDR3, the DNA is TGTGCCTGGAGTGGTAACTTCCAAGAGACCCAGTACTTC. The gene calls are TRBV30 and TRBJ2-5; no clear D. The V gene's germline CDR1 is GTSNPN and CDR2 SVGIG (reference sequence). This CDR3 spans 13 amino acids. Trimming removed 1 base at V and 1 base at J, with 7 bases between.

This chain uses TRBV5-4 with TRBJ2-1; perhaps TRBD1 as D (6 bases). The CDR3 loop spans 17 amino acids. Trimming took off 4 bases at V and 0 bases at J, with 17 bases between the two ends. Germline V gives CDR1 SGHNT, CDR2 YYREEE (reference sequence). The chain's CDR3 is CASSPPDRPSSYNEQFF. In nucleotides, the CDR3 is TGTGCCAGCAGCCCACCAGACAGGCCAAGCTCCTACAATGAGCAGTTCTTC.

This chain uses TRBV5-4 with TRBJ2-7; TRBD1 agrees at 9 bases. The CDR3 runs to 11 residues. V gave up 4 bases and J gave up 7 bases; unmatched junction bases: 0. Looked up from germline, CDR1 is SGHNT and CDR2 is YYREEE (reference sequence). In DNA form, the CDR3 reads TGTGCCAGCAGCGGACAGGGGGAGCAGTACTTC. Translating it yields CASSGQGEQYF.